This T cell receptor beta chain came from a study of control samples from healthy donors and cancer patients. Method: immunoSEQ multiplex PCR; TCRdb's copy keeps in-frame clones and lacks some. The sample records about 130,000 clones, more than 75% being singletons. The sample was blood. The receptor comes from a man between 18 and 29 years old in good health.

The CDR3 here is CATSTGQGGRGTKNIQYF. In DNA, the CDR3 is TGTGCCACCAGCACAGGACAGGGTGGTAGAGGAACCAAAAACATTCAGTACTTC. The V call is TRBV15, the J call TRBJ2-4; the match to TRBD1 covers 8 bases. V was pared by 4 bases and J by 2 bases, with 13 bases of the junction left unmatched. Germline-derived CDR1 and CDR2 are LNHNV and YYDKDF (reference sequence). The CDR3 totals 18 residues.